The present T cell receptor (beta chain) was sequenced within a study of OX40 agonist ivuxolimab in advanced cancers. The ends were cut back, 3 bases at V and 12 bases at J, with 12 bases in the middle. Per germline, CDR1 SNHLY and CDR2 FYNNEI. This CDR3 comprises 12 residues. Findings of the study overall: Clonal expansion from baseline to week 6 occurred in both CD4+ and CD8+ T cells.

Here immunoSEQ multiplex PCR was the method, and the copy in TCRdb shows in-frame clones only, minus some. The sample yields approximately 90,000 clones, around nine tenths seen once. On this clone itself: Its antigen is still unknown.

The receptor was derived from an adult with an advanced solid tumor such as melanoma, head and neck, liver or kidney cancer. The input for sequencing was CD4+ or CD8+ T cells sorted from blood, taken in a trial of the OX40 agonist ivuxolimab. The V call is TRBV2, the J call TRBJ2-4; D gene unclear. This CDR3 is CASSENMGNQYF. The DNA of the CDR3 is TGTGCCAGCAGTGAGAACATGGGGAATCAGTACTTC.